The T cell receptor (beta chain) under discussion was sequenced for a study of memory CD8 T cells in hepatitis C reinfection. The CDR3 covers 15 residues. V lost 0 bases, J lost 4 bases, and 6 bases stayed unmatched. The V gene's germline CDR1 is SGHRS and CDR2 YFSETQ. Libraries were prepared by immunoSEQ multiplex PCR; TCRdb keeps only in-frame clonotypes and omits some of them. The sample yields 50,000 or so clones, roughly nine tenths seen once. The sample's time point: pre-reinfection, 55 to 20 weeks before reinfection detection. No in vitro expansion preceded TCR sequencing of the sorted cells. Specimen: naive CD8+ T cells sorted from blood. The TCR was taken from a man aged 18 to 30 with hepatitis C virus infection. V usage is TRBV5-1 and J usage is TRBJ2-5; 7 bases are a match to TRBD2. CDR3 sequence (DNA): TGCGCCAGCAGCTTGGTGTTGGGGGAGGGAGAGACCCAGTACTTC. Protein sequence: CASSLVLGEGETQYF.